A single sample gave rise to the 21 T cell receptor beta chains below, sequenced in a study of beta chain features in type 1 diabetes. Sequenced material consisted of expressed TCRB transcripts (all of the isolated RNA was reverse transcribed). Clones were read by immunoSEQ multiplex PCR, and TCRdb kept only the in-frame ones, dropping some. The table shows 150,000 to 180,000 clones, with 9% to 12% occurring only once. Study outcomes and limitations: TCRB CDR3s were moderately but significantly shorter in Type 1 diabetes patients in all four CD4+ subsets.

No antigens are known for them. Sequencing used central memory CD4+ T cells from blood. These receptors were obtained from a man aged 25-45 years with type 1 diabetes.

As concerns this clone: The sample has other DNA sequences that encode this CDR3 too. The chain has TRBV29-1 and TRBJ2-1; the D gene is possibly TRBD1 (6 bases). The ends were cut back, 1 base at V and 3 bases at J, with 7 bases in the middle. This CDR3 comprises 13 residues. Germline V gene data show CDR1 as SQVTM and CDR2 as ANQGSEA. CDR3 DNA: TGCAGCGTTGAAGGCAGGGGCTACAATGAGCAGTTCTTC. Residues: CSVEGRGYNEQFF.

V is TRBV19 and J is TRBJ2-5; D perhaps matches TRBD1 (6 bases). V dropped 5 bases and J dropped 5 bases, with 6 bases sitting between them. The CDR3 consists of 11 residues. Germline loops: CDR1 LNHDA, CDR2 SQIVND (reference sequence). The CDR3 nucleotides read TGTGCCAGTAGTGGGGGCGAGACCCAGTACTTC. This translates into CASSGGETQYF.

The V and J genes are TRBV7-2 and TRBJ2-1, with 9 positions matching TRBD2. V lost 4 bases, J lost 15 bases, and 10 bases stayed unmatched. The CDR3 is 13 residues long. Germline values: CDR1 SGHTA, CDR2 FQGNSA. The CDR3 region is CASSSGLGLAWFF. The CDR3, as DNA: TGTGCCAGCAGCTCCGGGCTAGGACTAGCGTGGTTCTTC.

This clone appeared a few times. This sequence joins TRBV28 and TRBJ2-7; possible D gene TRBD2, 6 bases. CDR3 length: 13 amino acids. The germline V gene has CDR1 MDHEN and CDR2 SYDVKM. Trimming cost V 8 bases and J 5 bases, with 16 bases left between them. The CDR3 loop is CASPSSGGDEQYF. The CDR3, as DNA: TGTGCCAGCCCATCAAGTGGCGGGGACGAGCAGTACTTC.

V usage is TRBV6-1 and J usage is TRBJ2-5; a possible D gene is TRBD2 (6 bases). Trimming shortened V by 3 bases and J by 2 bases, and 22 bases separated the two germline ends. The germline V gene has CDR1 MNHNS and CDR2 SASEGT. The CDR3 totals 18 residues. CDR3 in DNA: TGTGCCAGCAGTGATAGTGTTCTTTGGAGGGAGCGGCAAGAGACCCAGTACTTC. Amino acids: CASSDSVLWRERQETQYF.

This rearrangement joins TRBV29-1 to TRBJ1-2; 7 bases line up with TRBD1. V dropped 5 bases and J dropped 8; count of bases not matched to a gene: 11. CDR3 length equals 13 residues. CDR1 and CDR2 (germline): SQVTM, ANQGSEA. In nucleotides, the CDR3 is TGCAGCGTTTCGACAGGGATCGGAGACGGCTACACCTTC. Translated, it gives CSVSTGIGDGYTF.

This clone was counted between two and nine times. The chain carries TRBV28 and TRBJ2-1, with TRBD1 matching 8 bases. The CDR3 is made up of 15 amino acids. The J segment lost 6 bases and the V segment lost 5 bases, leaving 9 bases of the junction unmatched. Per the germline V gene, CDR1 is MDHEN and CDR2 is SYDVKM. This CDR3 reads CASSRTGGKINEQFF. The CDR3 DNA follows: TGTGCCAGCAGTCGAACAGGGGGTAAAATCAATGAGCAGTTCTTC.

Concerning this clone itself: Germline and junction disagree at one end, which may indicate a read error. The CDR3 sequence is CASSEVSWGVDF. The CDR3 coding sequence is TGTGCCAGCAGTGAGGTTAGCTGGGGGGTCGACTTC. The V and J genes are TRBV2 and TRBJ2-7, with D perhaps matching TRBD2 (6 bases). Germline lookup yields CDR1 SNHLY and CDR2 FYNNEI. There are 12 residues in the CDR3.

The rearrangement uses TRBV5-6 and TRBJ1-1; D gene ambiguous. V shed 1 base and J shed 4 bases, with 5 bases lying between them. This CDR3 region has 12 residues. Germline V lookup: CDR1 SGHDT, CDR2 YYEEEE. CDR3 sequence reads: CASSLWATEAFF. The CDR3 DNA sequence: TGTGCCAGCAGCTTGTGGGCCACTGAAGCTTTCTTT. Variable domain in full (rest from reference TRBV5-6 and TRBJ1-1): DAGVTQSPTHLIKTRGQQVTLRCSPKSGHDTVSWYQQALGQGPQFIFQYYEEEERQRGNFPDRFSGHQFPNYSSELNVNALLLGDSALYLCASSLWATEAFFGQGTRLTVV.

This clone appeared a few times. CDR3 nucleotides: TGTGCCAGCAGCCCACAGATATCCGGGGAGCTGTTTTTT. It specifies CASSPQISGELFF. The chain uses TRBV7-2 and TRBJ2-2; no firm D call. V was cut by 5 bases and J by 6 bases, with 10 bases left in between. Germline CDR1 SGHTA, CDR2 FQGNSA. The CDR3 sequence is 13 residues long. The variable domain in full, with the rest retrieved from reference TRBV7-2 and TRBJ2-2, is GAGVSQSPSNKVTEKGKDVELRCDPISGHTALYWYRQSLGQGLEFLIYFQGNSAPDKSGLPSDRFSAERTGGSVSTLTIQRTQQEDSAVYLCASSPQISGELFFGEGSRLTVL.

The gene calls are TRBV5-1 and TRBJ2-7; D is perhaps TRBD2 (6 bases). Germline CDR1 SGHRS, CDR2 YFSETQ. Trimming took off 4 bases at V and 3 bases at J, with 17 bases between the two ends. This CDR3 is 15 amino acids long. CDR3 in amino acids: CASSVGTHVSYEQYF. For the CDR3, the DNA is TGCGCCAGCAGCGTCGGGACTCACGTCAGCTACGAGCAGTACTTC.

This chain uses TRBV29-1 with TRBJ1-1; TRBD1 might be the D (6 bases). There are 14 residues in the CDR3. Germline CDR1 SQVTM, CDR2 ANQGSEA. Deletions cut 6 bases from V and 1 base from J, with 15 bases between. The CDR3 DNA reads TGCAGCGTCGCAAGGACAGCAAAGAACACTGAAGCTTTCTTT. Amino acid sequence: CSVARTAKNTEAFF.

This clone was detected only a few times. The chain carries TRBV7-8 and TRBJ1-5, with TRBD1 as a possible D gene (5 bases). CDR3 length equals 14 residues. The germline CDR1 and CDR2 sequences are SGHVS and FQNEAQ. V lost 5 bases and J lost 3, with 11 bases in between. Here the CDR3 DNA reads TGTGCCAGCAGCCTTAGACAGAACAATCAGCCCCAGCATTTT. Translated: CASSLRQNNQPQHF.

This clone was seen more than once but under ten times. The chain uses TRBV2 and TRBJ2-5; a weak D match, TRBD1 (5 bases). The germline V and J ends were trimmed by 7 bases and 4 bases, with 10 bases remaining between them. This CDR3 has 12 amino acids. CDR1 SNHLY and CDR2 FYNNEI come from the germline V gene. CDR3 nucleotide sequence: TGTGCCAGCATTACAACAGGAGAGACCCAGTACTTC. Its protein is CASITTGETQYF. The variable domain in full, completed from reference TRBV2 and TRBJ2-5, reads EPEVTQTPSHQVTQMGQEVILRCVPISNHLYFYWYRQILGQKVEFLVSFYNNEISEKSEIFDDQFSVERPDGSNFTLKIRSTKLEDSAMYFCASITTGETQYFGPGTRLLVL.

There are a few counts of this clone. This rearrangement joins TRBV7-9 to TRBJ2-5, with D perhaps matching TRBD2 (7 bases). The CDR3 sequence is 16 residues long. Trimming removed 5 bases at V and 4 bases at J, with 20 bases between. Germline V gives CDR1 SEHNR, CDR2 FQNEAQ (reference sequence). The CDR3: CASSRLMGGRGETQYF. Written as DNA, the CDR3 is TGTGCCAGCAGCCGCTTGATGGGGGGGCGCGGAGAGACCCAGTACTTC. Together with reference TRBV7-9 and TRBJ2-5, the CDR3 gives the full variable domain: DTGVSQNPRHKITKRGQNVTFRCDPISEHNRLYWYRQTLGQGPEFLTYFQNEAQLEKSRLLSDRFSAERPKGSFSTLEIQRTEQGDSAMYLCASSRLMGGRGETQYFGPGTRLLVL.

This clone was seen more than once but under ten times. V gene TRBV20-1 combines with J gene TRBJ2-1, with a weak D call TRBD2 (6 bases). Deletions cut 5 bases from V and 8 bases from J, with 10 bases between. The CDR3 covers 11 residues. CDR1 DFQATT and CDR2 SNEGSKA come from the germline V gene (reference sequence). CDR3 amino acids: CSASRDHEQFF. DNA for the CDR3: TGCAGTGCTTCGCGGGACCATGAGCAGTTCTTC.

This clone has more than one count but fewer than ten. One junction end disagrees with the germline gene, perhaps due to a read error. The gene calls are TRBV11-2 and TRBJ1-3; D ambiguous. Germline V gene lookup returns CDR1 SGHAT and CDR2 FQNNGV. This CDR3 spans 15 amino acids. The CDR3 coding sequence is TGTGCCAGCAGTTTAGGACCGGGCTCTGGAAACACCATATATTTT. Residues: CASSLGPGSGNTIYF. Based on the CDR3 plus reference TRBV11-2 and TRBJ1-3, the full variable domain is EAGVAQSPRYKIIEKRQSVAFWCNPISGHATLYWYQQILGQGPKLLIQFQNNGVVDDSQLPKDRFSAERLKGVDSTLKIQPAKLEDSAVYLCASSLGPGSGNTIYFGEGSWLTVV.

The chain carries TRBV10-3 and TRBJ2-1; possible D gene TRBD2, 6 bases. V lost 4 bases, J lost 5 bases, and 15 bases lay in between. This CDR3 region has 15 residues. The germline V gene encodes CDR1 ENHRY and CDR2 SYGVKD. The DNA for the CDR3 is TGTGCCATCAGTGCCGGGACGCGGGGCGACAATGAGCAGTTCTTC. This gives the protein CAISAGTRGDNEQFF.

This clone has a handful of counts. The rearrangement joins TRBV27 to TRBJ1-5; D not resolved. The germline V gene has CDR1 MNHEY and CDR2 SMNVEV (reference sequence). CDR3 length: 13 amino acids. V gave up 5 bases and J gave up 6 bases, with 11 bases separating them. The CDR3 is CASSPPGGQPQHF. CDR3 coding DNA: TGTGCCAGCAGTCCACCCGGAGGTCAGCCCCAGCATTTT.

This clone was counted only a few times. This chain connects TRBV19 to TRBJ2-2; TRBD2 is a possible D gene (5 bases). Looked up from germline, CDR1 is LNHDA and CDR2 is SQIVND (reference sequence). The CDR3 spans 14 residues. Trimming stripped 11 bases from V and 0 bases from J, with 13 bases between. The CDR3 spells CARGPGTNTGELFF. CDR3 in DNA: TGTGCCCGTGGGCCGGGAACGAACACCGGGGAGCTGTTTTTT.

This clone was picked up a small number of times. The rearrangement links TRBV28 to TRBJ2-1, with 7 bases fitting TRBD2. The trim removed 1 base at V and 6 bases at J, leaving 6 bases unmatched. The CDR3 is 15 amino acids. The germline CDR1 and CDR2 sequences are MDHEN and SYDVKM. CDR3 in DNA: TGTGCCAGCAGTTTATTCGGCGGGAGTGTCAATGAGCAGTTCTTC. This sequence encodes CASSLFGGSVNEQFF.